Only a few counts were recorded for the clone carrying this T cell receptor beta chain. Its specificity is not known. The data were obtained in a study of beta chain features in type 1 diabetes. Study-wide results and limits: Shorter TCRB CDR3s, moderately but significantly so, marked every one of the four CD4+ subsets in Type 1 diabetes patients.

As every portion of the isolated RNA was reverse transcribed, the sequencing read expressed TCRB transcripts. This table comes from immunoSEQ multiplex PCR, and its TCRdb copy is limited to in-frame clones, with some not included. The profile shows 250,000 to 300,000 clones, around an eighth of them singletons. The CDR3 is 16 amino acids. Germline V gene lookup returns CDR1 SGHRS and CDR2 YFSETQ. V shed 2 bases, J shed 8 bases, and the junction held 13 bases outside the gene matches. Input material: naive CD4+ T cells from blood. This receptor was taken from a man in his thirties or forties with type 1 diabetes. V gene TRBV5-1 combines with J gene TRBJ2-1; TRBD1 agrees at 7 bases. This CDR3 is CASSLTPGQRIDEQFF. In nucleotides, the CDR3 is TGCGCCAGCAGCTTAACGCCGGGACAGCGAATCGATGAGCAGTTCTTC.